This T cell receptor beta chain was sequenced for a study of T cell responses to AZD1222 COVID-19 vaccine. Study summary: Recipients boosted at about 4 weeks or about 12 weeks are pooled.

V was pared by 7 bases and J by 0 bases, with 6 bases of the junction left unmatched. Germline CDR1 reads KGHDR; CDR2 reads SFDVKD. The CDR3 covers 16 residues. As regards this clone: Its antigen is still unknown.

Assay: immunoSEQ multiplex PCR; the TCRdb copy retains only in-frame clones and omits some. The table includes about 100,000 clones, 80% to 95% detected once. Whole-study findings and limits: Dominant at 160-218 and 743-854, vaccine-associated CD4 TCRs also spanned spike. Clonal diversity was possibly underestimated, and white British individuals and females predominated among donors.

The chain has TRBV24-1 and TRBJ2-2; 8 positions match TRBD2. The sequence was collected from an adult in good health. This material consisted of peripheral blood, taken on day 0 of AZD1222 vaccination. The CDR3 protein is CATSITSGPNTGELFF. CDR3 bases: TGTGCCACCAGCATTACTAGCGGACCGAACACCGGGGAGCTGTTTTTT.